The 26 T cell receptor beta chains below were found in one sample sequenced in a study of identical twins. TCRdb itself ran the 5' RACE reads through MiXCR, one entry per CDR3 protein. This table has about 660,000 distinct CDR3 sequences, about 9.4% appearing once. These data were also filed under a second study, of yellow fever vaccine responses in identical twins.

The sequencing input was PBMCs. The source is a woman between 18 and 29 years old in good health.

This clonotype was picked up a small number of times. V and J are TRBV12-3 or TRBV12-4 and TRBJ2-7; 10 bases match TRBD2. The CDR3 sequence is 15 residues long. V was clipped by 6 bases and J by 2 bases; unmatched bases: 7. The CDR3 bases are TGTGCCAGCAGCAACAGCGGGAGGGCTGCCTACGAGCAGTACTTC. Its protein product is CASSNSGRAAYEQYF.

V gene TRBV7-8 combines with J gene TRBJ2-7; 9 bases map to TRBD1. Germline loops: CDR1 SGHVS, CDR2 FQNEAQ. After removal of 5 bases from V and 7 bases from J, the junction contained 9 bases not matched to a gene. This CDR3 contains 14 residues. The CDR3 loop is CASSPDRGVGEQYF. In DNA form, the CDR3 reads TGTGCCAGCAGCCCGGACAGGGGTGTAGGGGAGCAGTACTTC.

The genes are TRBV7-6 and TRBJ2-3, with D unresolved. The V gene's germline CDR1 is SGHVS and CDR2 FNYEAQ. The V gene lost 0 bases and the J gene lost 0 bases, with 7 bases spanning the gap. The CDR3 is made up of 15 amino acids. CDR3 sequence (DNA): TGTGCCAGCAGCTTAGCGTGGGCGAGCACAGATACGCAGTATTTT. Protein: CASSLAWASTDTQYF.

Many counts were recorded for this clonotype. The chain couples TRBV29-1 to TRBJ2-3; 10 bases agree with TRBD1. The CDR3 spans 14 residues. V dropped 6 bases and J dropped 4; count of bases not matched to a gene: 7. CDR1 and CDR2 (germline): SQVTM, ANQGSEA. This chain's CDR3 is CSVQDRGQSDTQYF. CDR3 nucleotide sequence: TGCAGCGTCCAAGACAGGGGGCAGTCAGATACGCAGTATTTT.

The sample holds a few counts of this clonotype. The genes are TRBV12-3 or TRBV12-4 and TRBJ2-1; D uncertain. Trimming left V 5 bases short and J 8 bases short, with 16 bases between. This CDR3 is 14 amino acids long. This CDR3 reads CASSPPGPLDEQFF. The DNA for the CDR3 is TGTGCCAGCAGTCCGCCGGGCCCCCTCGATGAGCAGTTCTTC.

This clonotype came up once. V is TRBV6-2 or TRBV6-3 and J is TRBJ2-7; TRBD2 agrees at 8 bases. Unmatched junction bases numbered 8, after V lost 2 bases and J lost 2 bases. The CDR3 is 16 residues long. Germline loops: CDR1 MNHEY, CDR2 SVGEGT. CDR3 in amino acids: CASSYRDHGRAYEQYF. CDR3 bases: TGTGCCAGCAGTTACAGGGACCACGGGAGGGCCTACGAGCAGTACTTC.

The chain combines TRBV4-1 with TRBJ2-2; D is unclear. The V end was cut by 1 base, the J end by 4 bases, with 10 bases between. CDR3 length: 15 amino acids. Germline CDR1 and CDR2: MGHRA and YSYEKL. The CDR3 is CASSQVFPSTGELFF. The CDR3, as DNA: TGCGCCAGCAGCCAAGTCTTTCCCTCCACCGGGGAGCTGTTTTTT.

V and J are TRBV10-3 and TRBJ2-3; possibly TRBD2 for D (5 bases). V was trimmed by 10 bases and J by 0 bases, leaving 14 bases between them. CDR1 and CDR2 (germline): ENHRY, SYGVKD. CDR3 size: 14 residues. In DNA form, the CDR3 reads TGTGCCACCCTCGGCGGGCCTAGCACAGATACGCAGTATTTT. Protein product: CATLGGPSTDTQYF.

This clonotype was seen many times. The chain is built from TRBV3-1 and TRBJ2-5; D remains ambiguous. Trimming removed 1 base from V and 2 bases from J, with 8 bases in between. There are 14 residues in the CDR3. Germline lookup yields CDR1 LGHDT and CDR2 YNNKEL (reference sequence). CDR3 in amino acids: CASSQGRRQETQYF. The DNA of the CDR3 is TGTGCCAGCAGCCAAGGCAGGAGACAAGAGACCCAGTACTTC.

This clonotype has more than one count but fewer than ten. V is TRBV6-5 and J is TRBJ2-1, with D perhaps assigned TRBD1 or TRBD2 (5 bases each). Trimming cost V 2 bases and J 0 bases, with 8 bases left between them. Germline-derived CDR1 and CDR2 are MNHEY and SVGAGI. The CDR3 covers 15 residues. The DNA of the CDR3 is TGTGCCAGCAGTTACCGAGGGGACTCCTACAATGAGCAGTTCTTC. Protein: CASSYRGDSYNEQFF.

V is TRBV12-3 or TRBV12-4 and J is TRBJ1-3; D might be TRBD1 (5 bases). The CDR3 runs 13 residues. Trimming stripped 0 bases from V and 9 bases from J, with 9 bases between. The CDR3 DNA reads TGTGCCAGCAGTTTAGCGAGGGGAGGCACCATATATTTT. Its translation is CASSLARGGTIYF.

This clonotype has only a few counts. The genes are TRBV11-2 and TRBJ2-3; 10 nucleotides line up with TRBD1. This CDR3 comprises 15 residues. In germline, CDR1 is SGHAT, CDR2 FQNNGV. With 6 bases clipped from V and 2 bases from J, the junction kept 5 bases outside the gene matches. CDR3 coding DNA: TGTGCCAGCAGACGACAGGGGGCGGCCACAGATACGCAGTATTTT. It is translated as CASRRQGAATDTQYF. The entire variable domain, with the rest obtained from reference TRBV11-2 and TRBJ2-3, is as follows: EAGVAQSPRYKIIEKRQSVAFWCNPISGHATLYWYQQILGQGPKLLIQFQNNGVVDDSQLPKDRFSAERLKGVDSTLKIQPAKLEDSAVYLCASRRQGAATDTQYFGPGTRLTVL.

This clonotype was recorded many times. This chain links TRBV6-1 with TRBJ2-3; 12 nucleotides match TRBD2. The CDR3 has 15 residues. Germline CDR1 and CDR2: MNHNS and SASEGT. Trimming took 4 bases from V and 4 from J; bases not matched to a gene: 3. CDR3 loop: CASSGLAGGSDTQYF. The CDR3 DNA sequence: TGTGCCAGCAGTGGCCTAGCGGGAGGGTCAGATACGCAGTATTTT.

There are a few counts of this clonotype. V is TRBV11-2 and J is TRBJ2-7; no clear D gene. The V and J ends lost 1 base and 3 bases respectively, with 13 bases between them. CDR3 length equals 15 residues. The V gene's germline CDR1 is SGHAT and CDR2 FQNNGV. The CDR3 region has the DNA TGTGCCAGCAGCTTAGGGGGAAGGGTCGTCTACGAGCAGTACTTC. It yields the protein CASSLGGRVVYEQYF.

This rearrangement joins TRBV9 to TRBJ2-3, with TRBD2 matching over 11 bases. CDR3 length: 18 amino acids. Germline V CDR1 and CDR2: SGDLS, YYNGEE. V trimming: 4 bases; J trimming: 5 bases; junction bases outside the gene matches: 15. The CDR3 nucleotides are TGTGCCAGCAGCCCCCAAGGGACTAGCGGCCCCAGAAAAGATACGCAGTATTTT. Translating gives CASSPQGTSGPRKDTQYF.

There are a few counts of this clonotype. The chain uses TRBV29-1 and TRBJ2-1; TRBD2 matches at 9 bases. CDR1 SQVTM and CDR2 ANQGSEA come from the germline V gene. CDR3 size: 16 residues. V was pared by 1 base and J by 7 bases, with 11 bases of the junction left unmatched. CDR3 DNA sequence: TGCAGCGTTGAAGGGCTAGCGGGGATCCCCGGGAATGAGCAGTTCTTC. This encodes CSVEGLAGIPGNEQFF.

At least ten counts were recorded for this clonotype. The J gene is TRBJ2-7, the V gene TRBV27; the D gene is possibly TRBD1 (5 bases). Trimming removed 4 bases at V and 3 bases at J, with 13 bases between. The length of the CDR3 is 14 residues. Germline CDR1 MNHEY, CDR2 SMNVEV (reference sequence). The CDR3 nucleotides read TGTGCCAGCAGTTCAACCGACAGCCTCTACGAGCAGTACTTC. As protein: CASSSTDSLYEQYF.

This clonotype has a handful of counts. The chain links TRBV7-9 to TRBJ2-3; TRBD2 aligns across 10 bases. Germline V lookup: CDR1 SEHNR, CDR2 FQNEAQ (reference sequence). CDR3 length: 16 amino acids. V lost 4 bases and J lost 2; bases outside the gene matches: 6. The CDR3 loop is CASSSQAGGPTDTQYF. The CDR3 DNA reads as TGTGCCAGCAGCTCCCAAGCGGGAGGGCCCACAGATACGCAGTATTTT. Full variable domain (outside the CDR3, taken from reference TRBV7-9 and TRBJ2-3): DTGVSQNPRHKITKRGQNVTFRCDPISEHNRLYWYRQTLGQGPEFLTYFQNEAQLEKSRLLSDRFSAERPKGSFSTLEIQRTEQGDSAMYLCASSSQAGGPTDTQYFGPGTRLTVL.

V gene TRBV12-3 or TRBV12-4 combines with J gene TRBJ2-2; the D gene is possibly TRBD1 (5 bases). The CDR3 is 14 amino acids. The V and J ends lost 1 base and 6 bases respectively, with 9 bases between them. This CDR3 reads CASSLGGGAGELFF. CDR3 sequence (DNA): TGTGCCAGCAGTTTAGGGGGCGGTGCCGGGGAGCTGTTTTTT.

This clonotype was recorded many times. The chain employs TRBV11-1 and TRBJ2-3; 13 nucleotides line up with TRBD2. V lost 5 bases to trimming and J lost 3 bases; unmatched junction nucleotides: 14. Germline assignment: CDR1 SGHAT and CDR2 FQDESV (reference sequence). This CDR3 has 19 amino acids. The CDR3 DNA sequence: TGTGCCAGCAGCCTCCAGGGACTAGCGGGATTGGTAGTTACAGATACGCAGTATTTT. Translation gives CASSLQGLAGLVVTDTQYF.

This chain connects TRBV29-1 to TRBJ2-5, with 12 bases that match TRBD2. CDR1 is SQVTM and CDR2 is ANQGSEA in the germline V gene. This CDR3 region has 17 residues. Losses at the gene ends were 0 bases for V and 3 bases for J; bases not matched to a gene: 8. CDR3 amino acids: CSVEDFELAGGEETQYF. The CDR3 DNA reads as TGCAGCGTTGAAGATTTCGAACTAGCGGGAGGTGAAGAGACCCAGTACTTC.

The chain is built from TRBV27 and TRBJ2-5; TRBD1 matches 7 bases. The germline V gene encodes CDR1 MNHEY and CDR2 SMNVEV (reference sequence). The J segment lost 4 bases and the V segment lost 5 bases, leaving 7 bases of the junction unmatched. The CDR3 spans 14 residues. The CDR3 reads CASSQGQTGETQYF. The CDR3 nucleotides are TGTGCCAGCAGTCAGGGACAGACCGGAGAGACCCAGTACTTC.

This clonotype has more than one count but fewer than ten. The CDR3 DNA is TGTGCCAGCAGTTCCTACCGGGACAGGGGTTACAATGAGCAGTTCTTC. Its translation: CASSSYRDRGYNEQFF. V gene TRBV27 combines with J gene TRBJ2-1; 10 bases map to TRBD1. The CDR3 contains 16 residues. Per germline, CDR1 MNHEY and CDR2 SMNVEV (reference sequence). The J segment lost 4 bases and the V segment lost 4 bases, leaving 7 bases of the junction unmatched.

The chain uses TRBV5-1 and TRBJ2-1; D call uncertain. CDR3 length: 14 residues. Germline CDR1 is SGHRS and CDR2 is YFSETQ. Trimming stripped 4 bases from V and 9 bases from J, with 17 bases between. CDR3 in amino acids: CASSPQTTPSEQFF. The DNA for the CDR3 is TGCGCCAGCAGCCCACAAACCACCCCCAGTGAGCAGTTCTTC.

The J gene is TRBJ2-2, the V gene TRBV2; 9 nucleotides line up with TRBD1. The ends lost 6 bases at V and 14 bases at J; junction bases unmatched: 10. CDR3 size: 13 residues. CDR1 is SNHLY, CDR2 FYNNEI, per germline. CDR3 DNA sequence: TGTGCCAGCAGCCCCGGGACAGGGCCGGCCCTGTTTTTT. This sequence encodes CASSPGTGPALFF.

This clonotype appeared a few times. The CDR3 spells CASSQGPGLGNTQYF. CDR3 DNA sequence: TGCGCCAGCAGCCAAGGTCCGGGGTTAGGGAATACGCAGTATTTT. The chain combines TRBV4-3 with TRBJ2-3; TRBD2 might be the D (5 bases). Trimming removed 1 base at V and 7 bases at J, with 15 bases between. This CDR3 region has 15 residues. The germline CDR1 and CDR2 sequences are LGHNA and YSLEER.